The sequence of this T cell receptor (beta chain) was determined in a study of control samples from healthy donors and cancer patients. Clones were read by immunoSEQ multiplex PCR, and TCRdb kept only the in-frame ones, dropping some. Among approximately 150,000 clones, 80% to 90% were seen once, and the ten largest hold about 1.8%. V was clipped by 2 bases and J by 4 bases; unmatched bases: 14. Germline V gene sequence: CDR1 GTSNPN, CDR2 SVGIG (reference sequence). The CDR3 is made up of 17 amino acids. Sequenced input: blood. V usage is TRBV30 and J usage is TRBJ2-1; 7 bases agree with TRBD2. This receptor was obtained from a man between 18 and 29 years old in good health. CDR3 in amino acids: CAWSPPITSATYNEQFF. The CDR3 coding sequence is TGTGCCTGGAGTCCCCCGATTACTAGCGCGACATACAATGAGCAGTTCTTC.